This T cell receptor (beta chain) was recovered during a study of technical replicates of blood from a few donors. As to this clone: No conserved phenylalanine or tryptophan ends this CDR3, so it is likely a read error.

TCRdb keeps only in-frame clones here, not all; method: immunoSEQ multiplex PCR. The table records some 13,000 clones, 85% to 95% of them present only once. CDR3 length: 13 residues. Germline CDR1 reads SEHNR; CDR2 reads FQNEAQ (reference sequence). V trimming: 6 bases; J trimming: 0 bases; junction bases outside the gene matches: 0. The V gene is TRBV7-9, the J gene TRBJ2-7, with TRBD2 matching over 9 bases. The clonotype was recovered from a human donor in good health. Sequenced sample: PBMCs. CDR3 sequence reads: CASRTSGSYEQYL. In nucleotides, the CDR3 is TGTGCCAGCAGGACTAGCGGCTCCTACGAGCAGTACCTC.